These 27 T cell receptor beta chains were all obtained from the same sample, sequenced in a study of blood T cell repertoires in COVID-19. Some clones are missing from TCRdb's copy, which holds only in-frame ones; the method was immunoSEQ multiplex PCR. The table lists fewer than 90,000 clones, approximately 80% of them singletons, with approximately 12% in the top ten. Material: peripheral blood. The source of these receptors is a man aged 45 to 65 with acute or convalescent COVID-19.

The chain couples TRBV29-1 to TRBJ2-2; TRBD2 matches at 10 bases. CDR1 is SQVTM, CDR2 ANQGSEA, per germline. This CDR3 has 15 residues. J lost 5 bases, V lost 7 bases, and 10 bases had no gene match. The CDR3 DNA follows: TGCAGCGCCAGGGAAGCGGGGGGGCGGACCGGGGAGCTGTTTTTT. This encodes CSAREAGGRTGELFF.

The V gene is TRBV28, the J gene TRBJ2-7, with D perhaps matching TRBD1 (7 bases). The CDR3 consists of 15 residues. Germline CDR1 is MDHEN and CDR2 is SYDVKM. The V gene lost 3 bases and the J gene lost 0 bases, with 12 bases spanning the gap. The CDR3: CASSLGRGVSYEQYF. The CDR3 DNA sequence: TGTGCCAGCAGTTTGGGCAGGGGGGTCTCCTACGAGCAGTACTTC. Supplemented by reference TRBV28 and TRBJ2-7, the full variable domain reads DVKVTQSSRYLVKRTGEKVFLECVQDMDHENMFWYRQDPGLGLRLIYFSYDVKMKEKGDIPEGYSVSREKKERFSLILESASTNQTSMYLCASSLGRGVSYEQYFGPGTRLTVT.

This CDR3 reads CASSHTGTISTSPLHF. The DNA for the CDR3 is TGTGCCAGCAGCCATACAGGGACCATTTCTACCTCACCCCTCCACTTT. The genes are TRBV16 and TRBJ1-6; maybe TRBD1 (6 bases). The germline V and J ends were trimmed by 3 bases and 10 bases, with 19 bases remaining between them. The germline V gene encodes CDR1 KGHSY and CDR2 FQNENV. This CDR3 comprises 16 residues.

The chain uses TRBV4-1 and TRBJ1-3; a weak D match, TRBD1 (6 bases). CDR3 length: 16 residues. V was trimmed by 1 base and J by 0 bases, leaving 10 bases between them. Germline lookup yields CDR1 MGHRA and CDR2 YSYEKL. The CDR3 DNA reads TGCGCCAGCAGCCAAGGTGGACAGAGCTCTGGAAACACCATATATTTT. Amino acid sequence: CASSQGGQSSGNTIYF.

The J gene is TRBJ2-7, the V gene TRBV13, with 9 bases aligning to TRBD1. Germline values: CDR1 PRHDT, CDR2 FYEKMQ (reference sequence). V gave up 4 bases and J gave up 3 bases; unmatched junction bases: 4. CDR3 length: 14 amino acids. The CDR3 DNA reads TGTGCCAGCAGCTCCCGGGACAGGGACTACGAGCAGTACTTC. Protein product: CASSSRDRDYEQYF.

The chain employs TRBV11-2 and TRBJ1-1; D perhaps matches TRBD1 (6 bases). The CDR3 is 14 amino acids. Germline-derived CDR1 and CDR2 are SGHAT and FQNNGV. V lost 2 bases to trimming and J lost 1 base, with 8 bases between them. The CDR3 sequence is CASSLRGGNTEAFF. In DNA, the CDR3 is TGTGCCAGCAGCTTAAGGGGGGGGAACACTGAAGCTTTCTTT.

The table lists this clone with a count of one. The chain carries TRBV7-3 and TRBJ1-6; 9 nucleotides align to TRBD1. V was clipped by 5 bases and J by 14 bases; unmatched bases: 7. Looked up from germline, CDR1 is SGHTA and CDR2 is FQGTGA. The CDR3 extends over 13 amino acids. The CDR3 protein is CASSTGQGGALHF. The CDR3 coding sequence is TGTGCCAGCAGCACGGGACAGGGTGGAGCCCTCCACTTT.

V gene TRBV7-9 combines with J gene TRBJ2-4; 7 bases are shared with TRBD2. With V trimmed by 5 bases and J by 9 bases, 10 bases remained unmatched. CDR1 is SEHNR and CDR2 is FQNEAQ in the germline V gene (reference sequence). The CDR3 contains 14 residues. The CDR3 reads CASSLTQPGGIQYF. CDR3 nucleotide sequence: TGTGCCAGCAGCCTGACCCAGCCGGGAGGCATTCAGTACTTC.

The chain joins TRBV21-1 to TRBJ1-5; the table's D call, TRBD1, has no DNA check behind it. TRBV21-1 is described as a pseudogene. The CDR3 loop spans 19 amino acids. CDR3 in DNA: TGTGCCAGCAGCAAAGAGACAGGGCTGCACGTTCATGGTCCTCAGCCCCAGCATTTT. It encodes CASSKETGLHVHGPQPQHF.

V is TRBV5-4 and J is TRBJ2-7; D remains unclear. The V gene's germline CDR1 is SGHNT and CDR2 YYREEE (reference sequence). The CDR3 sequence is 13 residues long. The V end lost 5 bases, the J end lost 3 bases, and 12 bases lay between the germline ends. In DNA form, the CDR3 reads TGTGCCAGCAGTCAGAACAGTATCTACGAGCAGTACTTC. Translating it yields CASSQNSIYEQYF. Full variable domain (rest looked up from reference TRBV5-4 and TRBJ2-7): ETGVTQSPTHLIKTRGQQVTLRCSSQSGHNTVSWYQQALGQGPQFIFQYYREEENGRGNFPPRFSGLQFPNYSSELNVNALELDDSALYLCASSQNSIYEQYFGPGTRLTVT.

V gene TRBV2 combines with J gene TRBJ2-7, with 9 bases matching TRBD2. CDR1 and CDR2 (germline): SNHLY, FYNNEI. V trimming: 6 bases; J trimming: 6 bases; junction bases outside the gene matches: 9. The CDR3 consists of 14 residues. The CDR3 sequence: CASRRTSGFPEQYF. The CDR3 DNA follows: TGTGCCAGCAGAAGAACTAGCGGGTTTCCCGAGCAGTACTTC.

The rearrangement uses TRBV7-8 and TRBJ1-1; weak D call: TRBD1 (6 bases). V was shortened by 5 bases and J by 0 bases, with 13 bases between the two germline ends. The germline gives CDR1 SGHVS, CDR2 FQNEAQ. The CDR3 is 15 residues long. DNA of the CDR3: TGTGCCAGCAGCCCGTCGACAGGAATGAACACTGAAGCTTTCTTT. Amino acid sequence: CASSPSTGMNTEAFF. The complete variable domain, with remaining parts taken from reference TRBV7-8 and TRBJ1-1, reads GAGVSQSPRYKVAKRGQDVALRCDPISGHVSLFWYQQALGQGPEFLTYFQNEAQLDKSGLPSDRFFAERPEGSVSTLKIQRTQQEDSAVYLCASSPSTGMNTEAFFGQGTRLTVV.

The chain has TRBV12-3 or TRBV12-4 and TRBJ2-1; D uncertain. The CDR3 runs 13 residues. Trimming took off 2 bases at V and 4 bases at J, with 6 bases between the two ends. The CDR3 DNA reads TGTGCCAGCAGTTTATACAGATACAATGAGCAGTTCTTC. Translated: CASSLYRYNEQFF.

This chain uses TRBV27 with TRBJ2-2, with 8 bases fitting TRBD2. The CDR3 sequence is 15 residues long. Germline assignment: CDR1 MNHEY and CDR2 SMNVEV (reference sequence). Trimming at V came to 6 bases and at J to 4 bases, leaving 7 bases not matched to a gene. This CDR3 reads CASRHGGAGTGELFF. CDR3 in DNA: TGTGCCAGCAGGCACGGGGGGGCGGGCACCGGGGAGCTGTTTTTT.

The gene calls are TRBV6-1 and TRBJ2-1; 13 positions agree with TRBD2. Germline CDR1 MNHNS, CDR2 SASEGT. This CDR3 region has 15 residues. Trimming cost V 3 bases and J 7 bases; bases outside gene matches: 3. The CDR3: CASSDGLAGVNEQFF. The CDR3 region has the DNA TGTGCCAGCAGTGACGGACTAGCGGGAGTAAATGAGCAGTTCTTC.

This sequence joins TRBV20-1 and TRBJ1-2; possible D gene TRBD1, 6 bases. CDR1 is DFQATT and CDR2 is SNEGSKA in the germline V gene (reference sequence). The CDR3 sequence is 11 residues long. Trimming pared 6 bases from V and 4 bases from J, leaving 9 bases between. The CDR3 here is CSAPGVYGYTF. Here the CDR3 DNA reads TGCAGTGCACCAGGGGTCTATGGCTACACCTTC.

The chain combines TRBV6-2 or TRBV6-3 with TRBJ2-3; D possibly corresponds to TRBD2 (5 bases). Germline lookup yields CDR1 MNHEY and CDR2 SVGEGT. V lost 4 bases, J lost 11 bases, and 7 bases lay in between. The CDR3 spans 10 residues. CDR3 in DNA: TGTGCCAGCAGTTCAGGACTGCAGTATTTT. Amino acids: CASSSGLQYF.

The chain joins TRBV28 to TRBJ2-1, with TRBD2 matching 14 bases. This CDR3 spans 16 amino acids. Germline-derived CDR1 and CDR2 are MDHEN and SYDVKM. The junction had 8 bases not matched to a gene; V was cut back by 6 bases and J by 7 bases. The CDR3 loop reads CASRHIRLAGGNEQFF. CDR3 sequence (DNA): TGTGCCAGCAGGCATATCCGACTAGCGGGGGGGAATGAGCAGTTCTTC.

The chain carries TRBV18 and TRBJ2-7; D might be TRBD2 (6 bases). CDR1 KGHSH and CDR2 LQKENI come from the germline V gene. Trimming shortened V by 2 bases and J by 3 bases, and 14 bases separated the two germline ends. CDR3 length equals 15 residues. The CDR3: CASSPGTLSYYEQYF. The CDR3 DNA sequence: TGTGCCAGCTCACCAGGGACTCTCTCGTACTACGAGCAGTACTTC. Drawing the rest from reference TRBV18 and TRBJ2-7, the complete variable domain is NAGVMQNPRHLVRRRGQEARLRCSPMKGHSHVYWYRQLPEEGLKFMVYLQKENIIDESGMPKERFSAEFPKEGPSILRIQQVVRGDSAAYFCASSPGTLSYYEQYFGPGTRLTVT.

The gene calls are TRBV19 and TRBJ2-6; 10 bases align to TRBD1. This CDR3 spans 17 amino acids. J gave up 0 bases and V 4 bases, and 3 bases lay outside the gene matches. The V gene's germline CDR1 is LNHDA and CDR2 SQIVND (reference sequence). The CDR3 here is CASSKGQGFSGANVLTF. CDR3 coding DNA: TGTGCCAGTAGTAAGGGACAGGGGTTCTCTGGGGCCAACGTCCTGACTTTC.

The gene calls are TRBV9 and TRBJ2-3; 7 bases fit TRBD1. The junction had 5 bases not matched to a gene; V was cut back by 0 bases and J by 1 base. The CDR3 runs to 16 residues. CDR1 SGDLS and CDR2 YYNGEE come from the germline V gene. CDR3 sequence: CASSVEAGGRTDTQYF. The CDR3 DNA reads TGTGCCAGCAGCGTAGAGGCAGGGGGACGCACAGATACGCAGTATTTT. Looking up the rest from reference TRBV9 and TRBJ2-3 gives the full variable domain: DSGVTQTPKHLITATGQRVTLRCSPRSGDLSVYWYQQSLDQGLQFLIQYYNGEERAKGNILERFSAQQFPDLHSELNLSSLELGDSALYFCASSVEAGGRTDTQYFGPGTRLTVL.

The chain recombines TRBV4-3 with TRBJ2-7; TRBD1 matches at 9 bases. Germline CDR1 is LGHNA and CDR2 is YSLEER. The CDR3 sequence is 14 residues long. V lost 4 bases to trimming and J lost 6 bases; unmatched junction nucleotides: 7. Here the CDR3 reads CASSLGTGSGEQYF. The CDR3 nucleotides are TGCGCCAGCAGCCTAGGGACAGGGTCGGGCGAGCAGTACTTC.

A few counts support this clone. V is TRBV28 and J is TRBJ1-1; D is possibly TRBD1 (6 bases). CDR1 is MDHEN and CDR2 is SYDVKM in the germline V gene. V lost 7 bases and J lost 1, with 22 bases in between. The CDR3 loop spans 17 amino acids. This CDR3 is CASIPLRDKSTNTEAFF. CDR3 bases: TGTGCCAGCATCCCACTCCGGGACAAGTCGACGAACACTGAAGCTTTCTTT.

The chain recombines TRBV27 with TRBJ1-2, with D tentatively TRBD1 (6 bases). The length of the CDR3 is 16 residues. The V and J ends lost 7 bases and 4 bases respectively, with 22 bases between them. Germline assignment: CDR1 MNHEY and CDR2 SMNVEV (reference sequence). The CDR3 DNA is TGTGCCAGCACCCAGGGGCATGGGAGTTTGTCCTATGGCTACACCTTC. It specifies CASTQGHGSLSYGYTF.

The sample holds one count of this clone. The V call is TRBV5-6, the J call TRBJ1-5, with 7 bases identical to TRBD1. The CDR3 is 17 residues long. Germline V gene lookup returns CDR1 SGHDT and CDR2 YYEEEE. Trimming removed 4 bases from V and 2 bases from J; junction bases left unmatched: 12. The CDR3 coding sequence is TGTGCCAGCAGCCCCCGACAGGGACGACAGGGCAATCAGCCCCAGCATTTT. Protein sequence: CASSPRQGRQGNQPQHF. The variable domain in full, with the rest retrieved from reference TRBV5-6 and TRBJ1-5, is DAGVTQSPTHLIKTRGQQVTLRCSPKSGHDTVSWYQQALGQGPQFIFQYYEEEERQRGNFPDRFSGHQFPNYSSELNVNALLLGDSALYLCASSPRQGRQGNQPQHFGDGTRLSIL.

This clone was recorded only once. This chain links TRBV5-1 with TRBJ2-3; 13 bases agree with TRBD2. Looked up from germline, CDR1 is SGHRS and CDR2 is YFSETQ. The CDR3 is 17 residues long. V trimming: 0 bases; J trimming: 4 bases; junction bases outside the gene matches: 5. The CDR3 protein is CASSLGRTSGSPDTQYF. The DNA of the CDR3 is TGCGCCAGCAGCTTGGGGCGGACTAGCGGGAGCCCAGATACGCAGTATTTT.

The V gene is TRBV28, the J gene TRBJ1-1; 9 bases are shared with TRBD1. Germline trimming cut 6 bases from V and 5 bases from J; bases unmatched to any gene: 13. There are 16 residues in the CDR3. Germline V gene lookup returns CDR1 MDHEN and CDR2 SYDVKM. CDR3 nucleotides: TGTGCCAGCAGCCGGGAACAGGGGGCATTGGGAACTGAAGCTTTCTTT. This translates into CASSREQGALGTEAFF.